This T cell receptor beta chain was profiled in a study of blood T cell repertoires in COVID-19. Background on the study: Sample material is recorded as cDNA or gDNA derived from T cells, B-cell-depleted T cells, or PBMCs.

Per the original methods: Nucleated cell number was recorded as an estimate derived from reference gene primer amplification. The assay was immunoSEQ multiplex PCR, and TCRdb's table has in-frame clones only and misses some. V and J calls plus clone size are reproduced from that table; the DNA served to infer D and trimming. Seen here are approximately 180,000 clones, 89% observed once, and the top ten hold approximately 2.1%. The age range of participants was about 18 to 100 years, with residence in about two dozen US areas. The receptor comes from a middle-aged woman with acute COVID-19. Specimen: PBMCs or T cells enriched from blood (not recorded which).

CDR3 sequence: CASSEPGGSSRPQHF. CDR3 nucleotide sequence: TGTGCCAGCAGTGAACCTGGGGGCTCCTCACGGCCCCAGCATTTT. The V call is TRBV6-1, the J call TRBJ1-5; tentative D call: TRBD1 (6 bases). Trimming pared 2 bases from V and 9 bases from J, leaving 17 bases between. The germline CDR1 and CDR2 sequences are MNHNS and SASEGT. The CDR3 sequence is 15 residues long.